The 17 T cell receptor beta chains below all came from one sample that was sequenced in a study of blood T cell repertoires in COVID-19. Assay used: immunoSEQ multiplex PCR; TCRdb lists only in-frame clones, some missing. This table has roughly 320,000 clones, 85% to 90% appearing once. Material: peripheral blood. Receptors were obtained from a woman aged 30 to 39 with COVID-19, enrolled during active disease.

This clone has at least ten counts. Other nucleotide sequences in the sample specify the same CDR3. This chain connects TRBV11-3 to TRBJ2-7, with 8 bases lining up with TRBD1. The junction had 2 bases not matched to a gene; V was cut back by 3 bases and J by 1 base. Per germline, CDR1 SGHNT and CDR2 YENEEA. The CDR3 runs 14 residues. The CDR3 DNA is TGTGCCAGCAGCTTCCGACAGGGGTCCTACGAGCAGTACTTC. It translates to CASSFRQGSYEQYF.

The J gene is TRBJ2-5, the V gene TRBV19; 13 bases fit TRBD2. There are 16 residues in the CDR3. V dropped 6 bases and J dropped 0; count of bases not matched to a gene: 4. Per germline, CDR1 LNHDA and CDR2 SQIVND (reference sequence). CDR3 residues: CASRRLAGGYQETQYF. CDR3 sequence (DNA): TGTGCCAGTAGAAGACTAGCGGGGGGCTACCAAGAGACCCAGTACTTC.

The V call is TRBV18, the J call TRBJ1-5; D not resolved. The germline V gene has CDR1 KGHSH and CDR2 LQKENI. Trimming shortened V by 0 bases and J by 7 bases, and 16 bases separated the two germline ends. CDR3 length: 16 amino acids. The CDR3 nucleotides are TGTGCCAGCTCACCACCAGAGGGCGCGGATCGGCAGCCCCAGCATTTT. Translated: CASSPPEGADRQPQHF.

The rearrangement joins TRBV7-8 to TRBJ1-2, with TRBD1 matching over 7 bases. With 3 bases clipped from V and 2 bases from J, the junction kept 9 bases outside the gene matches. This CDR3 is built from 16 residues. Germline values: CDR1 SGHVS, CDR2 FQNEAQ. The CDR3 is CASSLTGSGSNYGYTF. In DNA form, the CDR3 reads TGTGCCAGCAGCTTGACAGGGTCGGGGTCCAACTATGGCTACACCTTC.

The chain links TRBV10-3 to TRBJ1-1; D remains unclear. Germline V gene lookup returns CDR1 ENHRY and CDR2 SYGVKD. CDR3 size: 15 residues. With 1 base removed from V and 1 base from J, the gap between germline ends came to 10 bases. CDR3 sequence reads: CAISEWRASNTEAFF. For the CDR3, the DNA is TGTGCCATCAGTGAGTGGAGGGCCTCGAACACTGAAGCTTTCTTT.

The J gene is TRBJ1-2, the V gene TRBV6-6; D is unresolved. CDR1 is MNHNY and CDR2 is SVGAGI in the germline V gene (reference sequence). V dropped 5 bases and J dropped 0 bases, with 13 bases sitting between them. CDR3 length: 15 amino acids. The CDR3 sequence: CASSRGVNTNYGYTF. For the CDR3, the DNA is TGTGCCAGCAGTCGCGGGGTAAACACTAACTATGGCTACACCTTC.

The chain uses TRBV24-1 and TRBJ2-2; TRBD2 agrees at 14 bases. Germline V gene lookup returns CDR1 KGHDR and CDR2 SFDVKD. V lost 0 bases to trimming and J lost 1 base; unmatched junction nucleotides: 3. The CDR3 totals 19 residues. The CDR3 coding sequence is TGTGCCACCAGTGATTTGCCTGGGACTAGCGGGGGGAACACCGGGGAGCTGTTTTTT. It codes for CATSDLPGTSGGNTGELFF.

The rearrangement links TRBV7-9 to TRBJ1-4; 12 bases map to TRBD1. V lost 5 bases to trimming and J lost 7 bases; unmatched junction nucleotides: 2. The CDR3 consists of 14 residues. The germline CDR1 and CDR2 sequences are SEHNR and FQNEAQ (reference sequence). The CDR3 here is CASSLGQGAEKLFF. CDR3 coding DNA: TGTGCCAGCAGCCTGGGACAGGGGGCTGAAAAACTGTTTTTT.

J is TRBJ2-1 and V is TRBV11-2; TRBD1 is a possible D gene (5 bases). V was pared by 5 bases and J by 0 bases, with 14 bases between. The germline V gene encodes CDR1 SGHAT and CDR2 FQNNGV. The CDR3 is made up of 16 amino acids. In DNA form, the CDR3 reads TGTGCCAGCAGCGCCCCAGGGTCGGTCTCCTACAATGAGCAGTTCTTC. Its protein product is CASSAPGSVSYNEQFF.

The chain couples TRBV19 to TRBJ1-4; 7 bases are a match to TRBD1. Per the germline V gene, CDR1 is LNHDA and CDR2 is SQIVND (reference sequence). J was trimmed by 5 bases and V by 0 bases; bases with no gene match: 15. This CDR3 spans 19 amino acids. CDR3 nucleotide sequence: TGTGCCAGTAGTATAGATCTATGGGACAGAATACCCGAGAATGAAAAACTGTTTTTT. Its protein is CASSIDLWDRIPENEKLFF.

The chain employs TRBV19 and TRBJ1-1; D not certain. The germline CDR1 and CDR2 sequences are LNHDA and SQIVND (reference sequence). Trimming stripped 0 bases from V and 1 base from J, with 3 bases between. This CDR3 is built from 13 residues. CDR3 protein: CASSIDGNTEAFF. The CDR3 bases are TGTGCCAGTAGTATAGACGGGAACACTGAAGCTTTCTTT.

V is TRBV4-1 and J is TRBJ2-1, with a tentative D call TRBD1 (6 bases). The germline V gene has CDR1 MGHRA and CDR2 YSYEKL. The CDR3 runs to 15 residues. The V end lost 3 bases, the J end lost 2 bases, and 11 bases lay between the germline ends. This chain's CDR3 is CASSQPWDTYNEQFF. The DNA for the CDR3 is TGCGCCAGCAGCCAGCCTTGGGACACCTACAATGAGCAGTTCTTC.

This chain connects TRBV29-1 to TRBJ2-1, with TRBD2 matching over 13 bases. The CDR3 runs to 15 residues. Germline CDR1 is SQVTM and CDR2 is ANQGSEA. The V and J ends lost 5 bases and 10 bases, in that order; junction bases with no gene match: 11. This CDR3 is CSVSLRLAGGGEQFF. DNA for the CDR3: TGCAGCGTTTCCCTCCGACTAGCGGGGGGTGGGGAGCAGTTCTTC.

The gene calls are TRBV29-1 and TRBJ2-3; tentatively, D is TRBD1 (6 bases). The CDR3 length is 14 residues. The V gene lost 6 bases and the J gene lost 1 base, with 14 bases spanning the gap. Germline CDR1 is SQVTM and CDR2 is ANQGSEA. CDR3 loop: CSVSYRARTDTQYF. Here the CDR3 DNA reads TGCAGCGTCTCTTACAGGGCCCGCACAGATACGCAGTATTTT.

The rearrangement links TRBV5-1 to TRBJ2-4; 7 bases line up with TRBD2. The CDR3 has 16 residues. J gave up 0 bases and V 1 base, and 4 bases lay outside the gene matches. The germline gives CDR1 SGHRS, CDR2 YFSETQ. The CDR3 loop is CASSLSSGLAKNIQYF. Here the CDR3 DNA reads TGCGCCAGCAGCTTGTCTAGCGGATTAGCCAAAAACATTCAGTACTTC.

V and J are TRBV2 and TRBJ1-5, with TRBD1 matching over 9 bases. The CDR3 is 16 amino acids. V shed 4 bases and J 4 bases; nucleotides not matched to a gene: 8. CDR1 is SNHLY and CDR2 is FYNNEI in the germline V gene. The CDR3 protein is CASSAKRQGGNQPQHF. In DNA, the CDR3 is TGTGCCAGCAGTGCAAAGAGACAGGGGGGGAATCAGCCCCAGCATTTT.

V gene TRBV6-6 combines with J gene TRBJ2-2; D remains ambiguous. Trimming took off 2 bases at V and 2 bases at J, with 9 bases between the two ends. The CDR3 loop spans 15 amino acids. Germline V CDR1 and CDR2: MNHNY, SVGAGI (reference sequence). The CDR3: CASSYGPSNTGELFF. In DNA form, the CDR3 reads TGTGCCAGCAGTTACGGGCCATCTAACACCGGGGAGCTGTTTTTT.